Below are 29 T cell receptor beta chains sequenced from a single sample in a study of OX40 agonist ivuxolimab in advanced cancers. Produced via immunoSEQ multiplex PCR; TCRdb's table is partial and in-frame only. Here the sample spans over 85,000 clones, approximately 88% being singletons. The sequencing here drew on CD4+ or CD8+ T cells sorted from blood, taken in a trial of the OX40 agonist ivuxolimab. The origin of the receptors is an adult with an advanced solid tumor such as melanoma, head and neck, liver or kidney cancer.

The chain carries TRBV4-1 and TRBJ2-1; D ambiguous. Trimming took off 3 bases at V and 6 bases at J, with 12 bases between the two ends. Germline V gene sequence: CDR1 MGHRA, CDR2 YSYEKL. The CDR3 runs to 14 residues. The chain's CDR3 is CASSHPLSLNEQFF. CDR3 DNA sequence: TGCGCCAGCAGCCATCCCCTTAGTCTCAATGAGCAGTTCTTC.

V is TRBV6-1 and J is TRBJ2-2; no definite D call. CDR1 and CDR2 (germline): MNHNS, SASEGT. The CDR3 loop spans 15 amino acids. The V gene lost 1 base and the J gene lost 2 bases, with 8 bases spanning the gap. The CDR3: CASSEGAANTGELFF. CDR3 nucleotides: TGTGCCAGCAGTGAAGGGGCAGCAAACACCGGGGAGCTGTTTTTT.

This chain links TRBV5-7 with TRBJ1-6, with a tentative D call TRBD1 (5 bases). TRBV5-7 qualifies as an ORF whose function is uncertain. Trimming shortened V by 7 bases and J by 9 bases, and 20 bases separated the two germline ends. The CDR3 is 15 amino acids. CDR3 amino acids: CASRRGTHCGSPLHF. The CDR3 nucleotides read TGTGCCAGCCGCCGGGGGACCCACTGTGGTTCACCCCTCCACTTT.

CDR3 sequence reads: CASSPLEGGQKNEQFF. DNA for the CDR3: TGTGCCAGCTCACCACTTGAGGGGGGGCAGAAGAATGAGCAGTTCTTC. The rearrangement links TRBV18 to TRBJ2-1; D perhaps matches TRBD2 (7 bases). CDR1 KGHSH and CDR2 LQKENI come from the germline V gene. Trimming stripped 1 base from V and 7 bases from J, with 17 bases between. This CDR3 is built from 16 residues.

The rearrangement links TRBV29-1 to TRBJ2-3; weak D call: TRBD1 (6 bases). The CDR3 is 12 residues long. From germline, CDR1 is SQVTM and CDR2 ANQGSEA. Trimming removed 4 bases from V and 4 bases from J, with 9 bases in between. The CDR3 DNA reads TGCAGCGTTGCCAGGGGTGCAGATACGCAGTATTTT. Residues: CSVARGADTQYF.

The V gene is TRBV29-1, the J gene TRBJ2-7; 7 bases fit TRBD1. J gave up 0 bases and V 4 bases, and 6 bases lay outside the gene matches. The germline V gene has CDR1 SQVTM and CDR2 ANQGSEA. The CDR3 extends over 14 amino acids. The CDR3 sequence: CSVAGQGDSYEQYF. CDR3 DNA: TGCAGCGTTGCAGGGCAGGGGGACTCCTACGAGCAGTACTTC.

CDR3 residues: CASSALTATEAFF. Written as DNA, the CDR3 is TGTGCCAGCAGCGCCTTGACAGCCACTGAAGCTTTCTTT. V and J are TRBV9 and TRBJ1-1; D is perhaps TRBD1 (5 bases). Deletions cut 3 bases from V and 4 bases from J, with 10 bases between. There are 13 residues in the CDR3. CDR1 and CDR2 (germline): SGDLS, YYNGEE. Drawing the rest from reference TRBV9 and TRBJ1-1, the complete variable domain is DSGVTQTPKHLITATGQRVTLRCSPRSGDLSVYWYQQSLDQGLQFLIQYYNGEERAKGNILERFSAQQFPDLHSELNLSSLELGDSALYFCASSALTATEAFFGQGTRLTVV.

The CDR3 sequence: CSVTRIRNEAFF. The CDR3 region has the DNA TGCAGCGTTACACGGATCCGGAATGAAGCTTTCTTT. This chain connects TRBV29-1 to TRBJ1-1; D gene uncertain. This CDR3 comprises 12 residues. Trimming shortened V by 5 bases and J by 7 bases, and 14 bases separated the two germline ends. Germline values: CDR1 SQVTM, CDR2 ANQGSEA.

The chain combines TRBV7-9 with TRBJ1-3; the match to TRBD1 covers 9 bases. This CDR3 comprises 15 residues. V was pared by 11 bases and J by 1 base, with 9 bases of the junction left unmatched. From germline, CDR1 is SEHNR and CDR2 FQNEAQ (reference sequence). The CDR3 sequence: CALDLGQGSGNTIYF. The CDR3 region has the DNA TGTGCCCTTGATCTAGGACAGGGGTCTGGAAACACCATATATTTT.

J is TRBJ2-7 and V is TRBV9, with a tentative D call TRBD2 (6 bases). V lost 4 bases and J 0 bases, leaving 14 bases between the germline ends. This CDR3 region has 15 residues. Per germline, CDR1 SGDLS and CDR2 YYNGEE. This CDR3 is CASSPRLDNSYEQYF. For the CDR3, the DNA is TGTGCCAGCAGCCCCCGACTAGACAACTCCTACGAGCAGTACTTC.

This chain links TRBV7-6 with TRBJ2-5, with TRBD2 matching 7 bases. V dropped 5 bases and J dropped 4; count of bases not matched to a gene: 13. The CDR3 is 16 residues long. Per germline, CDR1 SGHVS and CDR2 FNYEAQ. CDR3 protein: CASSPRTSRDGETQYF. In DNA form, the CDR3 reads TGTGCCAGCAGCCCAAGGACTAGTCGGGACGGAGAGACCCAGTACTTC.

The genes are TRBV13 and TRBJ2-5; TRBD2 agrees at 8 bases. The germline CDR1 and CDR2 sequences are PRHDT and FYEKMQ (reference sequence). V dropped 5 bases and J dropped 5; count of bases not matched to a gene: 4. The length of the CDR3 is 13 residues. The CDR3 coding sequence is TGTGCCAGCAGCCCCCGGGGGGGGGAGACCCAGTACTTC. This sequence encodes CASSPRGGETQYF.

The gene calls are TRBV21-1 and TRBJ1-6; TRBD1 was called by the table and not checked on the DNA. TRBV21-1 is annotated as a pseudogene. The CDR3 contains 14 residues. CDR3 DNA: TGTGCCAGCCTCCGGTGGGCAGGGAATTCACCCCTCCACTTT. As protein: CASLRWAGNSPLHF.

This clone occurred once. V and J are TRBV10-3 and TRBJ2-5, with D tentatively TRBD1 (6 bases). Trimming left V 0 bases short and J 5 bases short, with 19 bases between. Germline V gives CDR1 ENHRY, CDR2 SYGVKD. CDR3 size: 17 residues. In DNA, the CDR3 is TGTGCCATCAGTGAGTCAATGGGGCTAGGGGGTGTCGAGACCCAGTACTTC. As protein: CAISESMGLGGVETQYF.

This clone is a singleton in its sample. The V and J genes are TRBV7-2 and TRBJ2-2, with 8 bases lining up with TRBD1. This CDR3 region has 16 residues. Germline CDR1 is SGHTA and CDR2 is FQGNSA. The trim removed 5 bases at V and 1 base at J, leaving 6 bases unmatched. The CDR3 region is CASSLSGTGNTGELFF. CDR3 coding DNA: TGTGCCAGCAGCCTATCCGGGACAGGGAACACCGGGGAGCTGTTTTTT.

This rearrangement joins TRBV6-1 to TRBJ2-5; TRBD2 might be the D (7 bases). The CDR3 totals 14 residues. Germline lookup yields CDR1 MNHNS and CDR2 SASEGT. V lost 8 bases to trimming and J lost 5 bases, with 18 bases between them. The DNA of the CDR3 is TGTGCCAGCGACGGTGGGGGGGCCCTGGAGACCCAGTACTTC. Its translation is CASDGGGALETQYF.

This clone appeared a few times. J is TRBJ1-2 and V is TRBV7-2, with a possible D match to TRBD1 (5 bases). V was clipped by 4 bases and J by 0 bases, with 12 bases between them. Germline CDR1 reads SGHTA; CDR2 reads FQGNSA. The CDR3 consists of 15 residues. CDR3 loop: CASSSDSGANYGYTF. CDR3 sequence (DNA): TGTGCCAGCAGCTCGGACTCGGGGGCTAACTATGGCTACACCTTC.

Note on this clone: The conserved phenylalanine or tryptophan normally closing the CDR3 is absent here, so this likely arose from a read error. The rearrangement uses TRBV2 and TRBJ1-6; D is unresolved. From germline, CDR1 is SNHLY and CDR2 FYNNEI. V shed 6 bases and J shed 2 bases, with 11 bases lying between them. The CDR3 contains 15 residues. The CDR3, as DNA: TGTGCCAGCAGCGTTCGCACAACCTATAATTCACCCCTCCACCTT. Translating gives CASSVRTTYNSPLHL.

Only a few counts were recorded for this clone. The CDR3 DNA reads as TGTGCCAGCTCACTCCGACAGGGACAGACTAATGAAAAACTGTTTTTT. Translating it yields CASSLRQGQTNEKLFF. The genes are TRBV18 and TRBJ1-4; 7 bases match TRBD1. The V gene's germline CDR1 is KGHSH and CDR2 LQKENI. The CDR3 length is 16 residues. V lost 4 bases to trimming and J lost 2 bases; unmatched junction nucleotides: 7. Using reference TRBV18 and TRBJ1-4 for the parts outside the CDR3, the full variable domain is NAGVMQNPRHLVRRRGQEARLRCSPMKGHSHVYWYRQLPEEGLKFMVYLQKENIIDESGMPKERFSAEFPKEGPSILRIQQVVRGDSAAYFCASSLRQGQTNEKLFFGSGTQLSVL.

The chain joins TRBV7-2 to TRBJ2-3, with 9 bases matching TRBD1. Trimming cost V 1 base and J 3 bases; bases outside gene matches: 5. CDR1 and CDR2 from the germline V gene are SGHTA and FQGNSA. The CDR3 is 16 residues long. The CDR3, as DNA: TGTGCCAGCAGCTTAGAACAGGGGGCAGGGACAGATACGCAGTATTTT. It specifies CASSLEQGAGTDTQYF.

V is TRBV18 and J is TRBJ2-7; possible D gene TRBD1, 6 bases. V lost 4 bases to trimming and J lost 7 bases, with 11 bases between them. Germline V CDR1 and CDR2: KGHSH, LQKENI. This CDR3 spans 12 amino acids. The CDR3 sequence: CASSQDRREQYF. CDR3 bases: TGTGCCAGCTCACAAGACAGGCGGGAGCAGTACTTC.

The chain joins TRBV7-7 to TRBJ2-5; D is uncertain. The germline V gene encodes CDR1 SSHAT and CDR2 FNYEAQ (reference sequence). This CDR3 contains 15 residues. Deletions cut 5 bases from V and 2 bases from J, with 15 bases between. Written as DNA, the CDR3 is TGTGCCAGCAGCCCCAAGGCTGGCAGACAAGAGACCCAGTACTTC. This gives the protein CASSPKAGRQETQYF.

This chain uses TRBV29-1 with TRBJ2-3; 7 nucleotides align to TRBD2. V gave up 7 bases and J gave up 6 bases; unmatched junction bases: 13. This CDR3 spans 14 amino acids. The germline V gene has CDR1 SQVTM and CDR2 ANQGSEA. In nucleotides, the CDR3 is TGCAGCGCCTGCGCGGGGGACCCCGGCGATACGCAGTATTTT. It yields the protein CSACAGDPGDTQYF.

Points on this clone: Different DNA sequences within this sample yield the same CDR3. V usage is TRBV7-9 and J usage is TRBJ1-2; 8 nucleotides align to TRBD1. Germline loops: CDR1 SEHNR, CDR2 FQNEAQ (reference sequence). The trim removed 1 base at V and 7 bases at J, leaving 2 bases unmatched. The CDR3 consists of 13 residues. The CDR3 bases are TGTGCCAGCAGCTTAGGAGGGACAGGTGGCTACACCTTC. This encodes CASSLGGTGGYTF.

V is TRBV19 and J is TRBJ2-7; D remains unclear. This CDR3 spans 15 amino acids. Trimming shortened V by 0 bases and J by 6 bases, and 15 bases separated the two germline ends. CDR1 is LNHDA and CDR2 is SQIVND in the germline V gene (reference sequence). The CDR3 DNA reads TGTGCCAGTAGTATAGATTCGCAGTTCCTCTTCGAGCAGTACTTC. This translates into CASSIDSQFLFEQYF.

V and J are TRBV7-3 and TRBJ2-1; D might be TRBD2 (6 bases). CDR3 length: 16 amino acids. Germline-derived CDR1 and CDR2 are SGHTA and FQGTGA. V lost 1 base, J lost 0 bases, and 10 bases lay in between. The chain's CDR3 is CASSLSDGGSYNEQFF. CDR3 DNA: TGTGCCAGCAGCTTAAGCGACGGGGGCTCCTACAATGAGCAGTTCTTC.

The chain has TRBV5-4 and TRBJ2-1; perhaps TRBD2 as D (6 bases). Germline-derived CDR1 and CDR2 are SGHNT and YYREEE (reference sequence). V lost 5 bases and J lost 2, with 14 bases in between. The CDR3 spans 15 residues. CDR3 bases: TGTGCCAGCAGTTATGGTGGGGGGACCTACAATGAGCAGTTCTTC. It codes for CASSYGGGTYNEQFF.

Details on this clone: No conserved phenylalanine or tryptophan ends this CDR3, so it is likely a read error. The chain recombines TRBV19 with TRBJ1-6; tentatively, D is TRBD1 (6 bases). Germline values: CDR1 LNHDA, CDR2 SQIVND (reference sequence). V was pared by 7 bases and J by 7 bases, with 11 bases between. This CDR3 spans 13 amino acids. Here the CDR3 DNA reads TGTGCCAGTAAGGGGGAACCGAATTCACCCCTCCACCTT. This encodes CASKGEPNSPLHL.

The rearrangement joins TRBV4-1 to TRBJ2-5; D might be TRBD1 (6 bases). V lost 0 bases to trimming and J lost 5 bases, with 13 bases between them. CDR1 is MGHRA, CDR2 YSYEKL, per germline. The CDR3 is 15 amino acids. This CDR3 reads CASSQEEGQGETQYF. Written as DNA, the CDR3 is TGCGCCAGCAGCCAAGAAGAAGGGCAGGGGGAGACCCAGTACTTC.